The 3 T cell receptor beta chains presented below share a single source sample, sequenced in a study of T cells in women clearing cervical HPV infection. Profiling relied on immunoSEQ multiplex PCR, and the TCRdb table lists in-frame clones only, not all of them. The sample data list tens of thousands of clones. Sequenced: blood buffy coat. Receptors originate from a woman aged 18-69 years with a cervical HPV16 infection that either progressed to CIN3+ or cleared (not recorded which).

For this clone: The sequence runs out 3 residues before the end of the CDR3; the remainder is reconstructed from the germline J gene. The rearrangement uses TRBV19 and TRBJ2-1, with D possibly TRBD1 on 5 matching bases. Deletions cut 1 base from V and 2 bases from J, with 12 bases between. Germline-derived CDR1 and CDR2 are LNHDA and SQIVND (reference sequence). The CDR3 runs to 16 residues. CDR3 bases read: TGTGCCAGTAGTATAGTACCCGTGGGGCCCTACAATGAG. Amino acid sequence: CASSIVPVGPYNE. From start to end, the CDR3 is CASSIVPVGPYNEQFF.

With respect to this clone: The read halts 3 residues ahead of the CDR3 end, with the missing end drawn from the germline J gene. The chain joins TRBV2 to TRBJ1-4; 9 positions match TRBD1. This CDR3 is 16 amino acids long. Germline CDR1 SNHLY, CDR2 FYNNEI. The sequenced CDR3 bases are TGTGCCAGCACCAAGAAGGACAGGGGTTATAATTCACCA. Its protein product is CASTKKDRGYNSP. The CDR3 as a whole reads CASTKKDRGYNSPLFF.

In the case of this clone: The read falls 3 residues short of the CDR3 end, and the missing part is taken from the germline J gene. The chain joins TRBV6-2 or TRBV6-3 to TRBJ1-2; D is undetermined. CDR1 is MNHEY and CDR2 is SVGEGT in the germline V gene. This CDR3 has 14 residues. CDR3: CASTRAGERYDYTF. The covered CDR3 bases are TGTGCCAGCACAAGAGCGGGAGAGAGGTACGAC.